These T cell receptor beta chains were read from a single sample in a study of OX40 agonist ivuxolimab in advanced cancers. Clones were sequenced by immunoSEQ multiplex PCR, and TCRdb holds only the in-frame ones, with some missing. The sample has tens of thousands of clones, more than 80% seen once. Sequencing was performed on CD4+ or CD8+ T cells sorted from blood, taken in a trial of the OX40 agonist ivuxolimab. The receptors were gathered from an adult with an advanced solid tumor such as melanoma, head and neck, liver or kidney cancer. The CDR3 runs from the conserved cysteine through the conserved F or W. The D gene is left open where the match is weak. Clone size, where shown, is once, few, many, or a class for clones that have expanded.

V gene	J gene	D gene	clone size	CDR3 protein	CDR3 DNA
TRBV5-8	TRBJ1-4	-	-	CASSLDGTRGYEKLFF	TGTGCCAGCAGCTTGGATGGGACGCGGGGATATGAAAAACTGTTTTTT
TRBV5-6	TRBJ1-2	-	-	CASSLPQGGNYGYTF	TGTGCCAGCAGCTTGCCACAGGGAGGGAACTATGGCTACACCTTC
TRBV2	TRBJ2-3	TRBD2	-	CASSTRGGGTDTQYF	TGTGCCAGCAGCACTCGGGGGGGAGGAACAGATACGCAGTATTTT
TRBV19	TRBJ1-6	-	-	CASSDGVYSPLHF	TGTGCCAGTAGCGACGGCGTCTATTCACCCCTCCACTTT
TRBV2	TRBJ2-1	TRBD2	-	CASSPGLAGELSYNEQFF	TGTGCCAGCAGTCCGGGACTAGCGGGAGAACTGAGCTACAATGAGCAGTTCTTC
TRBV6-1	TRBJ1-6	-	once	CASSEAPINSPLHF	TGTGCCAGCAGTGAAGCACCTATTAATTCACCCCTCCACTTT
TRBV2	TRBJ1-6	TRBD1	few	CATSQGGFNSPLHF	TGTGCCACCTCACAGGGGGGATTCAATTCACCCCTCCACTTT
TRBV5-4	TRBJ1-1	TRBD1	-	CASSIDMDRRNTEAFF	TGTGCCAGCAGCATCGACATGGACAGGAGGAACACTGAAGCTTTCTTT
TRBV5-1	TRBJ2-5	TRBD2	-	CASRPTPGTSGSLSEETQYF	TGCGCCAGCAGGCCCACCCCGGGGACTAGCGGGAGTTTATCGGAGGAGACCCAGTACTTC
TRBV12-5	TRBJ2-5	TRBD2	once	CASGFSGTAQYF	TGTGCTAGTGGTTTTAGCGGGACGGCCCAGTACTTC
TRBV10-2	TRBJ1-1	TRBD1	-	CASEMGQGLTEAFF	TGCGCCAGCGAAATGGGACAGGGGCTCACTGAAGCTTTCTTT
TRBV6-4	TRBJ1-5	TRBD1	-	CASLKPQGAQPQHF	TGTGCCAGCTTAAAACCCCAGGGGGCTCAGCCCCAGCATTTT
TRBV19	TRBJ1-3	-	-	CASSPSIRGNTIYF	TGTGCCAGTAGTCCCTCGATCAGAGGAAACACCATATATTTT
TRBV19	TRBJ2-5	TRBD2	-	CASSRASGGRLQETQYF	TGTGCCAGTAGTCGGGCTAGCGGGGGGCGACTCCAAGAGACCCAGTACTTC
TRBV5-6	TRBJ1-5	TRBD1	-	CASSLSSRGTGLWPQHF	TGTGCCAGCAGCTTGTCGAGCCGCGGGACAGGGCTATGGCCCCAGCATTTT
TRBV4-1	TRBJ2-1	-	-	CASSLTPGNSYNEQFF	TGCGCCAGCAGCCTAACCCCTGGTAACTCCTACAATGAGCAGTTCTTC
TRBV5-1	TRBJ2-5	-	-	CASSIGTPQETQYF	TGCGCCAGCAGCATCGGGACACCTCAAGAGACCCAGTACTTC
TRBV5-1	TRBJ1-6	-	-	CASSLLGRNSPLHF	TGCGCCAGCAGCTTGCTTGGAAGAAATTCACCCCTCCACTTT
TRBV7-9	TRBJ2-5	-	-	CASSLSGPKGETQYF	TGTGCCAGCAGCCTATCAGGACCTAAGGGAGAGACCCAGTACTTC
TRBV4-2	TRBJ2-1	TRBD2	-	CASSPGTSGRIPTTYHNEQFF	TGTGCCAGCAGCCCCGGGACTAGCGGGAGGATACCCACAACATATCACAATGAGCAGTTCTTC
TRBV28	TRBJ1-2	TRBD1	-	CASSFGDRGFGGYTF	TGTGCCAGCAGTTTCGGGGACAGGGGTTTTGGTGGCTACACCTTC
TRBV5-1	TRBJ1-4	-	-	CASSLGGQPEKLFF	TGCGCCAGCAGCTTGGGAGGTCAGCCTGAAAAACTGTTTTTT
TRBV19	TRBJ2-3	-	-	CASQTGGARTDTQYF	TGTGCCAGTCAAACCGGAGGAGCACGCACAGATACGCAGTATTTT
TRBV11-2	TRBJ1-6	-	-	CASSPSGAIGSYNSPLHF	TGTGCCAGCAGCCCAAGTGGGGCGATAGGGTCCTATAATTCACCCCTCCACTTT
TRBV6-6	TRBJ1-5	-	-	CASGGIGRHQPQHF	TGTGCCAGCGGAGGAATTGGGAGGCATCAGCCCCAGCATTTT
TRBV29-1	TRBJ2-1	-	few	CSVSEQVWSNEQFF	TGCAGCGTGAGCGAACAGGTTTGGAGCAATGAGCAGTTCTTC
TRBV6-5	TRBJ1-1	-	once	CASSYSTGEGAFF	TGTGCCAGCAGTTACTCGACCGGGGAGGGAGCTTTCTTT
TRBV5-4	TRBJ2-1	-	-	CASSLLDGNNEQFF	TGTGCCAGCAGCCTCTTAGATGGGAACAATGAGCAGTTCTTC
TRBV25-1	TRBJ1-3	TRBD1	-	CASSPQGARGNTIYF	TGTGCCAGCAGTCCACAGGGGGCGCGTGGAAACACCATATATTTT
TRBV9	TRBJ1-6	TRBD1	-	CASSVAPLDRVFYNSPLHF	TGTGCCAGCAGCGTCGCTCCACTAGACAGGGTATTCTATAATTCACCCCTCCACTTT
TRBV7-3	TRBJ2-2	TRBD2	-	CASSLTRSSGTGELFF	TGTGCCAGCAGCTTAACGAGGTCTAGCGGCACCGGGGAGCTGTTTTTT
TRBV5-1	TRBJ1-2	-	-	CASSSAVRQPAGYTF	TGCGCCAGCAGCTCCGCCGTCCGACAGCCCGCTGGCTACACCTTC
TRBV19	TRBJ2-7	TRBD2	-	CASSIVWGGEQYF	TGTGCCAGTAGTATAGTGTGGGGGGGCGAGCAGTACTTC
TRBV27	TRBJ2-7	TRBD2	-	CASSLRGLTGGSHEQYF	TGTGCCAGCAGTTTAAGGGGCCTCACGGGAGGGTCCCACGAGCAGTACTTC
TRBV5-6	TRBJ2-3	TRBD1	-	CASSPPRDRGQDTQYF	TGTGCCAGCAGCCCGCCCCGGGACAGGGGGCAAGATACGCAGTATTTT
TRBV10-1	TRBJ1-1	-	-	CASSGSGNTEAFF	TGCGCCAGCAGTGGTTCGGGGAACACTGAAGCTTTCTTT
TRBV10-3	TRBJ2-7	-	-	CAISEPGLTYEQYF	TGTGCCATCAGTGAGCCCGGACTCACCTACGAGCAGTACTTC
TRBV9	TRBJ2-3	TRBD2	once	CASSAGLAGTDTQYF	TGTGCCAGCAGCGCGGGACTAGCGGGAACAGATACGCAGTATTTT
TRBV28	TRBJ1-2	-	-	CASSPDRYGYTF	TGTGCCAGCAGCCCCGACAGATATGGCTACACCTTC
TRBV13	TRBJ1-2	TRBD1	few	CASSRQGFGYTF	TGTGCCAGCAGCCGACAGGGTTTTGGCTACACCTTC
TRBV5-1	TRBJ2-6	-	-	CASSARTAHSGANVLTF	TGCGCCAGCAGCGCCCGGACAGCTCACTCTGGGGCCAACGTCCTGACTTTC
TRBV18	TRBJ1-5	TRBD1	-	CASSPPGTGIQPQHF	TGTGCCAGCTCACCACCCGGGACAGGGATTCAGCCCCAGCATTTT
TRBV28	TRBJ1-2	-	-	CASSTTEIRGTDGYTF	TGTGCCAGCAGTACTACCGAGATCAGGGGCACGGATGGCTACACCTTC
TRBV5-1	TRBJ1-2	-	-	CASSLNRNYGYTF	TGCGCCAGCAGCTTGAACAGAAACTATGGCTACACCTTC
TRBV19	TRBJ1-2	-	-	CASSIVGRWDGYTF	TGTGCCAGTAGTATTGTGGGCCGGTGGGATGGCTACACCTTC
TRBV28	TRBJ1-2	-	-	CASRLGRGGYTF	TGTGCCAGCAGGTTAGGCAGGGGTGGCTACACCTTC
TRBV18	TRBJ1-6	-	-	CASSATPSGLNSPLHF	TGTGCCAGCTCAGCCACCCCTTCGGGGCTTAATTCACCCCTCCACTTT
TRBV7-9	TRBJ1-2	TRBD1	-	CASSLDRDRGYTF	TGTGCCAGCAGCCTAGACAGGGATAGGGGCTACACCTTC
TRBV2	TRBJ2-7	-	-	CASSPTQGDEQYF	TGTGCCAGCAGCCCTACCCAGGGCGACGAGCAGTACTTC
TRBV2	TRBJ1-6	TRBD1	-	CASSTTRGSGSPLHF	TGTGCCAGCAGCACGACCAGGGGGTCGGGTTCACCCCTCCACTTT
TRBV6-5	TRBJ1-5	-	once	CASSYSRWEPGQPQHF	TGTGCCAGCAGTTACTCCCGTTGGGAGCCCGGTCAGCCCCAGCATTTT
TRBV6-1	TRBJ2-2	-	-	CASRPGANTGELFF	TGTGCCAGCAGGCCAGGGGCGAACACCGGGGAGCTGTTTTTT
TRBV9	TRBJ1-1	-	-	CASSVSAGSNTEAFF	TGTGCCAGCAGCGTATCTGCAGGGTCGAACACTGAAGCTTTCTTT
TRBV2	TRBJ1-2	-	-	CASSEGSNYGYTF	TGTGCCAGCAGTGAAGGCAGCAACTATGGCTACACCTTC
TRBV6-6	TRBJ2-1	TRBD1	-	CASSHLRDRPNNEQFF	TGTGCCAGCAGTCACCTCCGGGACAGGCCGAACAATGAGCAGTTCTTC
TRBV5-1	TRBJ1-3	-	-	CASRPGRGAGENTIYF	TGCGCCAGCAGGCCTGGCCGGGGGGCAGGTGAAAACACCATATATTTT
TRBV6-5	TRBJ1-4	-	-	CASKTASNEKLFF	TGTGCCAGCAAGACAGCTTCTAATGAAAAACTGTTTTTT
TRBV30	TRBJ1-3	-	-	CAWSVGRSSGNTIYF	TGTGCCTGGAGTGTAGGCCGGAGCTCTGGAAACACCATATATTTT
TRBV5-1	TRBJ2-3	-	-	CAMARGRSTDTQYF	TGCGCCATGGCCCGCGGCAGGAGCACAGATACGCAGTATTTT
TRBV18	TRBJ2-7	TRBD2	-	CASCTSGSSYEQYF	TGTGCCAGCTGTACTAGCGGGAGTTCCTACGAGCAGTACTTC